The subject of this entry is one T cell receptor (beta chain). The antigen is not known. This entry belongs to a study of shared clonotypes between healthy human individuals. Profiled with immunoSEQ multiplex PCR; TCRdb holds only in-frame clones, not every one. Seen here are 2,500,000 or so clones, around nine tenths observed once, and the top ten hold about 0.13%. Broader study findings: Generation probabilities of non-shared clonotypes were lower (relative to those shared by all four donors).

With 1 base removed from V and 3 bases from J, the gap between germline ends came to 10 bases. This CDR3 contains 15 residues. The V gene's germline CDR1 is SGHTA and CDR2 FQGNSA. Sequenced material: naive CD4+ T cells sorted from blood. Subset specified: CD45RA+ positively selected. The TCR sequence derives from a man aged 18 to 29 in good health. The gene calls are TRBV7-2 and TRBJ1-5; no definite D call. CDR3 sequence reads: CASSLGQADNQPQHF. The CDR3 nucleotides are TGTGCCAGCAGCTTAGGGCAGGCCGACAATCAGCCCCAGCATTTT.